Presented here are 28 T cell receptor beta chains from one specimen sequenced in a study of blood T cell repertoires in COVID-19. TCRdb's copy holds only in-frame clones and misses some; the assay was immunoSEQ multiplex PCR. The table records 150,000 to 200,000 clones, about 86% of them present only once. Material: PBMCs or T cells enriched from blood (not recorded which). The receptor source for this set is a woman in her thirties or forties in a cohort exposed to, infected with or recovered from COVID-19 (not recorded which).

The chain couples TRBV5-4 to TRBJ2-2; D perhaps matches TRBD2 (5 bases). This CDR3 spans 16 amino acids. Trimming cost V 0 bases and J 1 base, with 10 bases left between them. Germline CDR1 SGHNT, CDR2 YYREEE (reference sequence). CDR3 coding DNA: TGTGCCAGCAGCTTGGCCCGCGGGCGGAACACCGGGGAGCTGTTTTTT. Its protein is CASSLARGRNTGELFF. Filled out from reference TRBV5-4 and TRBJ2-2, the complete variable domain reads ETGVTQSPTHLIKTRGQQVTLRCSSQSGHNTVSWYQQALGQGPQFIFQYYREEENGRGNFPPRFSGLQFPNYSSELNVNALELDDSALYLCASSLARGRNTGELFFGEGSRLTVL.

J is TRBJ2-3 and V is TRBV15; perhaps TRBD2 as D (5 bases). The CDR3 sequence is 15 residues long. V lost 1 base to trimming and J lost 6 bases, with 14 bases between them. In germline, CDR1 is LNHNV, CDR2 YYDKDF (reference sequence). In DNA, the CDR3 is TGTGCCACCAGCAGAGGAGGAAGGGAGCGGGATACGCAGTATTTT. This translates into CATSRGGRERDTQYF.

This clone was detected a few times. This rearrangement joins TRBV5-1 to TRBJ2-5, with 7 bases identical to TRBD2. Per germline, CDR1 SGHRS and CDR2 YFSETQ. The CDR3 contains 15 residues. The V gene end was trimmed by 4 bases and the J gene end by 5 bases; junction bases not matched to a gene: 11. The CDR3 protein is CASSTEAGPGETQYF. The CDR3 nucleotides read TGCGCCAGCAGCACAGAAGCGGGGCCTGGGGAGACCCAGTACTTC.

The chain combines TRBV11-3 with TRBJ1-6, with D possibly being TRBD1 (5 bases). V dropped 6 bases and J dropped 9 bases, with 15 bases sitting between them. Germline CDR1 SGHNT, CDR2 YENEEA. CDR3 length: 14 residues. This CDR3 is CASSSGLRGSPLHF. The CDR3 nucleotides are TGTGCCAGCAGTTCGGGACTGCGGGGTTCACCCCTCCACTTT.

The rearrangement uses TRBV28 and TRBJ2-7; D call uncertain. The germline CDR1 and CDR2 sequences are MDHEN and SYDVKM. V was shortened by 7 bases and J by 3 bases, with 13 bases between the two germline ends. This CDR3 is 13 amino acids long. CDR3 residues: CASTSTRIYEQYF. In DNA, the CDR3 is TGTGCCAGCACTTCTACCCGCATCTACGAGCAGTACTTC.

The chain employs TRBV7-2 and TRBJ2-1; D is ambiguous. Trimming took 1 base from V and 7 from J, leaving 17 bases between them. Looked up from germline, CDR1 is SGHTA and CDR2 is FQGNSA. CDR3 length: 16 residues. For the CDR3, the DNA is TGTGCCAGCAGCTTAGGGTTGGGCAGCCTAAGGAATGAGCAGTTCTTC. It is translated as CASSLGLGSLRNEQFF.

The chain uses TRBV5-1 and TRBJ2-5, with D possibly TRBD2 on 5 matching bases. V was clipped by 1 base and J by 5 bases, with 15 bases between them. Per the germline V gene, CDR1 is SGHRS and CDR2 is YFSETQ. This CDR3 spans 15 amino acids. The CDR3 bases are TGCGCCAGCAGCTTGAACCCTAGCCGCGGGGAGACCCAGTACTTC. Translation: CASSLNPSRGETQYF.

V gene TRBV5-1 combines with J gene TRBJ1-2; TRBD1 is a possible D gene (6 bases). CDR1 is SGHRS, CDR2 YFSETQ, per germline. The CDR3 spans 14 residues. With 4 bases removed from V and 4 bases from J, the gap between germline ends came to 14 bases. CDR3: CASSDGQLSYGYTF. Written as DNA, the CDR3 is TGCGCCAGCAGCGACGGACAGCTCTCCTATGGCTACACCTTC.

Only one count was recorded for this clone. The V and J genes are TRBV13 and TRBJ2-7, with D tentatively TRBD2 (5 bases). The germline V and J ends were trimmed by 6 bases and 2 bases, with 11 bases remaining between them. Germline V lookup: CDR1 PRHDT, CDR2 FYEKMQ (reference sequence). There are 13 residues in the CDR3. The CDR3 nucleotides are TGTGCCAGCAGGCAATACGGGGCCTACGAGCAGTACTTC. This encodes CASRQYGAYEQYF. Using reference TRBV13 and TRBJ2-7 for the parts outside the CDR3, the full variable domain is AAGVIQSPRHLIKEKRETATLKCYPIPRHDTVYWYQQGPGQDPQFLISFYEKMQSDKGSIPDRFSAQQFSDYHSELNMSSLELGDSALYFCASRQYGAYEQYFGPGTRLTVT.

The genes are TRBV11-3 and TRBJ2-7; unclear D gene. The ends were cut back, 4 bases at V and 7 bases at J, with 8 bases in the middle. The CDR3 has 11 residues. Germline values: CDR1 SGHNT, CDR2 YENEEA. The CDR3 DNA follows: TGTGCCAGCAGCTCAGGCTGGGAGCAGTACTTC. Translating it yields CASSSGWEQYF.

This clone appeared once. The chain combines TRBV6-2 or TRBV6-3 with TRBJ2-1; 8 positions agree with TRBD2. V dropped 4 bases and J dropped 8; count of bases not matched to a gene: 7. CDR3 length equals 14 residues. Germline V CDR1 and CDR2: MNHEY, SVGEGT. The chain's CDR3 is CASSLLGLVYEQFF. In DNA, the CDR3 is TGTGCCAGCAGTTTACTGGGACTAGTCTATGAGCAGTTCTTC.

CDR3 bases: TGCGCCAGCAGCCAGGGGGCGTGGACAGGGGGCGCGGGCACTGAAGCTTTCTTT. This gives the protein CASSQGAWTGGAGTEAFF. J is TRBJ1-1 and V is TRBV4-1; 11 positions agree with TRBD1. V shed 3 bases, J shed 4 bases, and the junction held 13 bases outside the gene matches. Per the germline V gene, CDR1 is MGHRA and CDR2 is YSYEKL. The CDR3 loop spans 18 amino acids.

The J gene is TRBJ1-1, the V gene TRBV6-1; 7 bases map to TRBD1. J lost 5 bases, V lost 2 bases, and 11 bases had no gene match. Germline V gene data show CDR1 as MNHNS and CDR2 as SASEGT. This CDR3 has 16 amino acids. Written as DNA, the CDR3 is TGTGCCAGCAGTGAATGGTACAGGGGAGAGCAGACTGAAGCTTTCTTT. Amino acid sequence: CASSEWYRGEQTEAFF.

This rearrangement joins TRBV5-1 to TRBJ2-5, with 7 bases aligning to TRBD1. V lost 4 bases to trimming and J lost 1 base; unmatched junction nucleotides: 4. From germline, CDR1 is SGHRS and CDR2 YFSETQ. The CDR3 is 14 residues long. Written as DNA, the CDR3 is TGCGCCAGCAGCCCAGGGACAGTCCAAGAGACCCAGTACTTC. It yields the protein CASSPGTVQETQYF.

V is TRBV5-5 and J is TRBJ2-3, with 9 bases fitting TRBD2. The CDR3 length is 15 residues. V trimming: 4 bases; J trimming: 5 bases; junction bases outside the gene matches: 8. The V gene's germline CDR1 is SGHKS and CDR2 YYEKEE (reference sequence). The CDR3 is CASSHSGRGVDTQYF. The DNA of the CDR3 is TGTGCCAGCAGCCATAGCGGGAGAGGTGTAGATACGCAGTATTTT.

CDR3 nucleotides: TGTGCCAGCAGCGTAGTTGGGGGCCGGGGCCATGAGCAGTTCTTC. Translating gives CASSVVGGRGHEQFF. J is TRBJ2-1 and V is TRBV9; a possible D gene is TRBD1 (6 bases). CDR1 and CDR2 (germline): SGDLS, YYNGEE. Between the trimmed V and J ends, which lost 0 bases and 8 bases, there was a span of 15 bases. CDR3 length: 15 residues.

This clone showed up just once. This chain uses TRBV5-6 with TRBJ1-5; D call uncertain. Trimming pared 0 bases from V and 5 bases from J, leaving 9 bases between. There are 14 residues in the CDR3. Germline-derived CDR1 and CDR2 are SGHDT and YYEEEE. CDR3 residues: CASSLARRDQPQHF. The CDR3, as DNA: TGTGCCAGCAGCTTGGCCCGGCGGGATCAGCCCCAGCATTTT.

This sequence joins TRBV10-2 and TRBJ1-2, with unresolved D. Germline loops: CDR1 WSHSY, CDR2 SAAADI. The CDR3 runs to 13 residues. Trimming stripped 0 bases from V and 8 bases from J, with 10 bases between. This chain's CDR3 is CASSESSRWGYTF. CDR3 in DNA: TGCGCCAGCAGTGAGTCAAGTCGGTGGGGCTACACCTTC.

The chain recombines TRBV7-9 with TRBJ2-7, with D tentatively TRBD2 (5 bases). The germline V and J ends were trimmed by 4 bases and 5 bases, with 9 bases remaining between them. The CDR3 is 12 residues long. The germline V gene has CDR1 SEHNR and CDR2 FQNEAQ (reference sequence). The CDR3 bases are TGTGCCAGCAGCTCCGTCGGGGACGAGCAGTACTTC. It specifies CASSSVGDEQYF.

The CDR3 region has the DNA TGTGCCAGCAGCCCCTCCGGGGAGGGACATGGCTACACCTTC. It encodes CASSPSGEGHGYTF. The gene calls are TRBV7-9 and TRBJ1-2; TRBD1 might be the D (5 bases). Germline V gene data show CDR1 as SEHNR and CDR2 as FQNEAQ (reference sequence). V was clipped by 5 bases and J by 6 bases, with 16 bases between them. The CDR3 loop spans 14 amino acids.

This clone showed up just once. CDR3 in amino acids: CASSLSSRQDLPPYGYTF. CDR3 sequence (DNA): TGTGCCAGCAGTTTATCAAGCCGACAGGACCTACCACCATATGGCTACACCTTC. This chain uses TRBV27 with TRBJ1-2; tentatively, D is TRBD1 (6 bases). Between the trimmed V and J ends, which lost 0 bases and 5 bases, there was a span of 22 bases. The CDR3 is 18 residues long. The germline V gene encodes CDR1 MNHEY and CDR2 SMNVEV (reference sequence).

The chain recombines TRBV27 with TRBJ1-5, with D possibly matching TRBD1 (5 bases). Germline CDR1 reads MNHEY; CDR2 reads SMNVEV (reference sequence). V shed 8 bases and J shed 1 base, with 12 bases lying between them. The CDR3 length is 14 residues. CDR3 residues: CASAQGLSNQPQHF. The CDR3 bases are TGTGCCAGCGCCCAGGGTTTAAGCAATCAGCCCCAGCATTTT.

The chain recombines TRBV12-3 or TRBV12-4 with TRBJ2-5, with TRBD1 as a possible D gene (6 bases). CDR3 length: 12 residues. The V end was cut by 6 bases, the J end by 2 bases, with 7 bases between. The chain's CDR3 is CASRDRQETQYF. CDR3 bases: TGTGCCAGCAGGGACAGACAAGAGACCCAGTACTTC.

The V gene is TRBV7-2, the J gene TRBJ2-7, with 10 nucleotides matching TRBD2. The junction had 14 bases not matched to a gene; V was cut back by 5 bases and J by 7 bases. CDR3 size: 16 residues. Germline loops: CDR1 SGHTA, CDR2 FQGNSA. CDR3 protein: CASSGKLAGVAREQYF. For the CDR3, the DNA is TGTGCCAGCAGCGGAAAGCTAGCGGGGGTTGCAAGGGAGCAGTACTTC.

The V gene is TRBV18, the J gene TRBJ2-1, with 9 bases that match TRBD2. There are 17 residues in the CDR3. CDR1 is KGHSH and CDR2 is LQKENI in the germline V gene. V shed 4 bases and J 5 bases; nucleotides not matched to a gene: 12. CDR3 sequence (DNA): TGTGCCAGCTCACGGGTAAATAGCGGGAGATTCGACAATGAGCAGTTCTTC. Encoded protein: CASSRVNSGRFDNEQFF.

V usage is TRBV19 and J usage is TRBJ1-5, with D possibly being TRBD1 (6 bases). This CDR3 is built from 13 residues. CDR1 and CDR2 (germline): LNHDA, SQIVND (reference sequence). Trimming removed 7 bases at V and 3 bases at J, with 10 bases between. The CDR3 DNA is TGTGCCAGTAAAACAGGGCTCAATCAGCCCCAGCATTTT. Amino acid sequence: CASKTGLNQPQHF.

The chain combines TRBV5-4 with TRBJ2-5; TRBD1 aligns across 9 bases. The CDR3 contains 15 residues. Trimming at V came to 1 base and at J to 2 bases, leaving 3 bases not matched to a gene. Germline V gives CDR1 SGHNT, CDR2 YYREEE (reference sequence). The CDR3 DNA sequence: TGTGCCAGCAGCTTGTTAGGACAGGGGCAAGAGACCCAGTACTTC. It specifies CASSLLGQGQETQYF.

The chain recombines TRBV4-2 with TRBJ2-3; 8 nucleotides match TRBD2. CDR1 and CDR2 (germline): LGHNA, YNFKEQ. Trimming cost V 0 bases and J 0 bases; bases outside gene matches: 5. CDR3 length: 17 amino acids. DNA of the CDR3: TGTGCCAGCAGCCAAGATGGTAGCGGGGCTAGCACAGATACGCAGTATTTT. The encoded protein is CASSQDGSGASTDTQYF.